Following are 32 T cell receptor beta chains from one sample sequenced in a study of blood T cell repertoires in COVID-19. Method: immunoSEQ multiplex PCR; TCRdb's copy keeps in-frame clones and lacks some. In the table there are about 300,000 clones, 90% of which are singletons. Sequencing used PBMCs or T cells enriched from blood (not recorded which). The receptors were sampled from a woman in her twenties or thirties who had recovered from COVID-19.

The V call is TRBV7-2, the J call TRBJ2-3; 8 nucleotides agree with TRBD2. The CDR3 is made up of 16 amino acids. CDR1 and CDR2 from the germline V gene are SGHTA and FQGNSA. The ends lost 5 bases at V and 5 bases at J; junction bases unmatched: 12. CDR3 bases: TGTGCCAGCAGCCCAAGGACTAGCCCACACGTAGATACGCAGTATTTT. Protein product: CASSPRTSPHVDTQYF.

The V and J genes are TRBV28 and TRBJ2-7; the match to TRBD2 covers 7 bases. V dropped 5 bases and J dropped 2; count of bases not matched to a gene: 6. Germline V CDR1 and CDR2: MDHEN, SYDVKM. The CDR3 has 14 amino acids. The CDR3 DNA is TGTGCCAGCAGTCAAGCGGGACGTACCTACGAGCAGTACTTC. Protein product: CASSQAGRTYEQYF.

CDR3 DNA: TGCGCCAGCAGCCAAGCGGACAGGAAATCCTACGAGCAGTACTTC. Translating it yields CASSQADRKSYEQYF. The chain combines TRBV4-1 with TRBJ2-7; 7 nucleotides line up with TRBD1. The CDR3 spans 15 residues. V gave up 1 base and J gave up 1 base; unmatched junction bases: 4. Germline CDR1 reads MGHRA; CDR2 reads YSYEKL.

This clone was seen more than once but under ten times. For the CDR3, the DNA is TGCGCCAGCAGCTTTGGTAGCGGCCAAGTATACGAGCAGTACTTC. Its protein product is CASSFGSGQVYEQYF. The V call is TRBV5-1, the J call TRBJ2-7, with D possibly TRBD2 on 6 matching bases. Trimming removed 2 bases from V and 4 bases from J, with 16 bases in between. This CDR3 region has 15 residues. Germline lookup yields CDR1 SGHRS and CDR2 YFSETQ.

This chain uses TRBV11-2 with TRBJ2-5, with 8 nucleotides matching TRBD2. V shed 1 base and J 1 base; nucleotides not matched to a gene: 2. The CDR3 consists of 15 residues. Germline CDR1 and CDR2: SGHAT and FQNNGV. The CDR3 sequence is CASSLVGLGQETQYF. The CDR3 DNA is TGTGCCAGCAGCTTAGTGGGACTAGGCCAAGAGACCCAGTACTTC. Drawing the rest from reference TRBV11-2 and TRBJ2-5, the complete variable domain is EAGVAQSPRYKIIEKRQSVAFWCNPISGHATLYWYQQILGQGPKLLIQFQNNGVVDDSQLPKDRFSAERLKGVDSTLKIQPAKLEDSAVYLCASSLVGLGQETQYFGPGTRLLVL.

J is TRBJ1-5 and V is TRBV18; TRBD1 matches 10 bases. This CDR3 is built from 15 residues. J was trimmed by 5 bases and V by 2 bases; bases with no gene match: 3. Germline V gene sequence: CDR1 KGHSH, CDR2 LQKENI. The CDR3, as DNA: TGTGCCAGCTCACCATGGGACAGGGGCTATCAGCCCCAGCATTTT. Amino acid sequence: CASSPWDRGYQPQHF.

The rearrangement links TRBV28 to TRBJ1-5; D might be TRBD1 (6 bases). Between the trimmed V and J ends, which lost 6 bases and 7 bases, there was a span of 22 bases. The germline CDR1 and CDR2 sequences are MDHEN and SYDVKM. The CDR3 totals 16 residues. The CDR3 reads CASSPSQGPLRQPQHF. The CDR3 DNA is TGTGCCAGCAGCCCTAGCCAGGGGCCCCTCCGGCAGCCCCAGCATTTT. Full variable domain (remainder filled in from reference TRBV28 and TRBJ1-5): DVKVTQSSRYLVKRTGEKVFLECVQDMDHENMFWYRQDPGLGLRLIYFSYDVKMKEKGDIPEGYSVSREKKERFSLILESASTNQTSMYLCASSPSQGPLRQPQHFGDGTRLSIL.

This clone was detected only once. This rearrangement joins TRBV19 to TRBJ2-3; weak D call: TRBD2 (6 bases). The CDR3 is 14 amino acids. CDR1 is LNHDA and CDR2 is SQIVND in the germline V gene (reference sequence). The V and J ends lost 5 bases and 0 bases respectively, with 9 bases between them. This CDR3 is CASSSGESTDTQYF. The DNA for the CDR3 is TGTGCCAGTAGTTCGGGGGAGAGCACAGATACGCAGTATTTT. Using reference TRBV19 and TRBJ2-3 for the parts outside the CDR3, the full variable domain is DGGITQSPKYLFRKEGQNVTLSCEQNLNHDAMYWYRQDPGQGLRLIYYSQIVNDFQKGDIAEGYSVSREKKESFPLTVTSAQKNPTAFYLCASSSGESTDTQYFGPGTRLTVL.

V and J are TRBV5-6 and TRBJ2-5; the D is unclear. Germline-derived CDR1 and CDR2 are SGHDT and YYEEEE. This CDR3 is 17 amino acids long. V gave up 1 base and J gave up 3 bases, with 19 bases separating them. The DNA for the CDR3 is TGTGCCAGCAGCTTGTTACCAAGTGGCGGTTCAAAAGAGACCCAGTACTTC. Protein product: CASSLLPSGGSKETQYF.

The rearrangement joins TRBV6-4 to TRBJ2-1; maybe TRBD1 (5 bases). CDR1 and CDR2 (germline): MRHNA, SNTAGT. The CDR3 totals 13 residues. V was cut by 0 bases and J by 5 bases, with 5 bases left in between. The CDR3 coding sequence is TGTGCCAGCAGTGACTCGGACAACAATGAGCAGTTCTTC. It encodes CASSDSDNNEQFF.

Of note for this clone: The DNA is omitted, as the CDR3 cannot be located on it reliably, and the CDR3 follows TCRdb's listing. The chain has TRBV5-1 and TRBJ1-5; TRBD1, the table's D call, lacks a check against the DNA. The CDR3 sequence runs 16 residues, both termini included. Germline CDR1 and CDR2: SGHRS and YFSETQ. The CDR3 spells CASSFLWTGVNQPQHF.

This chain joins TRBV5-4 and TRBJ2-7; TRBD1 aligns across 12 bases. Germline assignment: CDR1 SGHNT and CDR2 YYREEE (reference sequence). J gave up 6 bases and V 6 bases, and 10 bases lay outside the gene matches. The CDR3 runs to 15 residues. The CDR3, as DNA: TGTGCCAGCACTCCCGGGACAGGGGGCTTCTCCGAGCAGTACTTC. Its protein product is CASTPGTGGFSEQYF.

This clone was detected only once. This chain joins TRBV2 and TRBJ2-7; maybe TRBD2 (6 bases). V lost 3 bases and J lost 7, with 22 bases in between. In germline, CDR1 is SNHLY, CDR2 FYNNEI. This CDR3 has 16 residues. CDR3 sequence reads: CASSDGMAGPQREQYF. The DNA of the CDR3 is TGTGCCAGCAGTGACGGAATGGCGGGACCGCAGAGGGAGCAGTACTTC.

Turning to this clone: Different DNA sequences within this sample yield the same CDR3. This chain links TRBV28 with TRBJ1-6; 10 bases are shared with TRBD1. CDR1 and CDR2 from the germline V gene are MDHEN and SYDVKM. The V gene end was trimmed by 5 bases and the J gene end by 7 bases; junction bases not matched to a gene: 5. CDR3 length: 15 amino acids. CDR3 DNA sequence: TGTGCCAGCAGTCCTCCGGGACAGGGGAATTCACCCCTCCACTTT. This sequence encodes CASSPPGQGNSPLHF.

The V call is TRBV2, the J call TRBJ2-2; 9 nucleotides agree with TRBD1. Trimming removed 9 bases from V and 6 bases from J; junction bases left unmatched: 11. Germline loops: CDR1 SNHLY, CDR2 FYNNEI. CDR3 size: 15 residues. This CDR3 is CASLTGGAIAGELFF. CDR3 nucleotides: TGTGCCAGTCTTACAGGGGGCGCGATCGCCGGGGAGCTGTTTTTT.

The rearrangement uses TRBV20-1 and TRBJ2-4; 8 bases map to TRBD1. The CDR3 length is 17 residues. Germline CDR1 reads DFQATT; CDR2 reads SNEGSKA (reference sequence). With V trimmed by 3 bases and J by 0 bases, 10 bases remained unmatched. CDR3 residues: CSASKVGQGLAKNIQYF. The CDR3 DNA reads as TGCAGTGCTAGTAAGGTCGGACAGGGCTTAGCCAAAAACATTCAGTACTTC.

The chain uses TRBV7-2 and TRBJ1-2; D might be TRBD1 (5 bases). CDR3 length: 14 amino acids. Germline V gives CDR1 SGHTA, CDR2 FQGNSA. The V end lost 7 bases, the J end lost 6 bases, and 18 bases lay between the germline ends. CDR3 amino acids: CASTLSSAGDGYTF. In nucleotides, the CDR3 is TGTGCCAGCACCCTAAGTAGTGCGGGGGATGGCTACACCTTC. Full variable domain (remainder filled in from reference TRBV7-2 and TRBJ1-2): GAGVSQSPSNKVTEKGKDVELRCDPISGHTALYWYRQSLGQGLEFLIYFQGNSAPDKSGLPSDRFSAERTGGSVSTLTIQRTQQEDSAVYLCASTLSSAGDGYTFGSGTRLTVV.

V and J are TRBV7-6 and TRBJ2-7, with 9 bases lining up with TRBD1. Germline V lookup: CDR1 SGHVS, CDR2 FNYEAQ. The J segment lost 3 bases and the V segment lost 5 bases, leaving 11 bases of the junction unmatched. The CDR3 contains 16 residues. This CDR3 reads CASSRESNRGHYEQYF. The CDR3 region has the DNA TGTGCCAGCAGCCGAGAATCTAACAGGGGGCACTACGAGCAGTACTTC.

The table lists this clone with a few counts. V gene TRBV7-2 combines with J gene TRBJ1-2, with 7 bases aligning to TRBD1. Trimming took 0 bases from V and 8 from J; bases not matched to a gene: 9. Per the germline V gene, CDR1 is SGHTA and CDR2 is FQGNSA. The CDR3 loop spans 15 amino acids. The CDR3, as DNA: TGTGCCAGCAGCTTAGCAAGGGGGCTGGAACTCGGCTACACCTTC. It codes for CASSLARGLELGYTF.

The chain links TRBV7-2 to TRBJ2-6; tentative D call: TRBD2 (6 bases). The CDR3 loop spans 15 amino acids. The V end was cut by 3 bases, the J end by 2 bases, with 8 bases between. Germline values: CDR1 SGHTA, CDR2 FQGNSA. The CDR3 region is CASSFGGTGANVLTF. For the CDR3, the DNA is TGTGCCAGCAGCTTCGGGGGAACTGGGGCCAACGTCCTGACTTTC.

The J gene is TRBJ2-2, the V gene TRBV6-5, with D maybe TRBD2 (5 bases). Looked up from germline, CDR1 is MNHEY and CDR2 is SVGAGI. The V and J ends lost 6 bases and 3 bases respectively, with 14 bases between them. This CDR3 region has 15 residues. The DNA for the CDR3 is TGTGCCAGCAGGTTCTTGGCGGGTTACACCGGGGAGCTGTTTTTT. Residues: CASRFLAGYTGELFF.

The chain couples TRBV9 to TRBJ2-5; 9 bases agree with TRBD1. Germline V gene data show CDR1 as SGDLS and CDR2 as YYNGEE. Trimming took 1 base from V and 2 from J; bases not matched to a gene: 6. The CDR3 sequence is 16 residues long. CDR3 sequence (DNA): TGTGCCAGCAGCGTATCCGGGACAGGGATTCAAGAGACCCAGTACTTC. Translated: CASSVSGTGIQETQYF.

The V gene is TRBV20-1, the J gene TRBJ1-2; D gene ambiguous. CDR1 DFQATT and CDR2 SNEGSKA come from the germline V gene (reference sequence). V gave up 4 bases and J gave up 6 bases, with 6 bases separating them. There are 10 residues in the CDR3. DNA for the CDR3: TGCAGTGCTATGGCGGATGGCTACACCTTC. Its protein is CSAMADGYTF.

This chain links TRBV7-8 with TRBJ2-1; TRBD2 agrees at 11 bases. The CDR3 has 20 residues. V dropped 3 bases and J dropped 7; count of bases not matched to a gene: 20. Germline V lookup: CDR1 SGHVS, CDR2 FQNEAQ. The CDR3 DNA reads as TGTGCCAGCAGCTTTCTTAAGAATATCATAGCGGGAGGGCCAAGTAATGAGCAGTTCTTC. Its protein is CASSFLKNIIAGGPSNEQFF. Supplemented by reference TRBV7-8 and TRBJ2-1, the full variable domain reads GAGVSQSPRYKVAKRGQDVALRCDPISGHVSLFWYQQALGQGPEFLTYFQNEAQLDKSGLPSDRFFAERPEGSVSTLKIQRTQQEDSAVYLCASSFLKNIIAGGPSNEQFFGPGTRLTVL.

The CDR3 region is CASSEVGLSGQPQHF. CDR3 bases: TGTGCCAGCAGTGAAGTGGGTTTATCAGGTCAGCCCCAGCATTTT. The V gene is TRBV6-1, the J gene TRBJ1-5; no clear D gene. Germline V gene data show CDR1 as MNHNS and CDR2 as SASEGT. V gave up 1 base and J gave up 6 bases, with 13 bases separating them. The CDR3 loop spans 15 amino acids.

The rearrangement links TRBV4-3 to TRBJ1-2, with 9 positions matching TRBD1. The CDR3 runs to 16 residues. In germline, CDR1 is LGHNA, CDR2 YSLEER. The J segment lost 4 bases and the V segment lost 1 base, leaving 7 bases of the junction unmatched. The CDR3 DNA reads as TGCGCCAGCAGCCAAGGAGCCGGGACAGGGAGCTATGGCTACACCTTC. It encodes CASSQGAGTGSYGYTF.

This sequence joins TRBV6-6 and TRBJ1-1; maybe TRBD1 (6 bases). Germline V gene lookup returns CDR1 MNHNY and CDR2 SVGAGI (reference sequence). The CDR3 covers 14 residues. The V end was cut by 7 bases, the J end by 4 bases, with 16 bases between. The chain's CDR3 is CASTQGLWGTEAFF. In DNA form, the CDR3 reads TGTGCCAGCACGCAGGGGCTTTGGGGCACTGAAGCTTTCTTT.

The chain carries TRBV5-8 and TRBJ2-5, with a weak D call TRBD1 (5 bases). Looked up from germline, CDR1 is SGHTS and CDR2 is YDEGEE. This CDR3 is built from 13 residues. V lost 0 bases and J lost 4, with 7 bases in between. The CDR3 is CASSLVQGETQYF. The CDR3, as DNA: TGTGCCAGCAGCTTGGTTCAGGGAGAGACCCAGTACTTC. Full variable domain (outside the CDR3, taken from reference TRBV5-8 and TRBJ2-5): EAGVTQSPTHLIKTRGQQATLRCSPISGHTSVYWYQQALGLGLQFLLWYDEGEERNRGNFPPRFSGRQFPNYSSELNVNALELEDSALYLCASSLVQGETQYFGPGTRLLVL.

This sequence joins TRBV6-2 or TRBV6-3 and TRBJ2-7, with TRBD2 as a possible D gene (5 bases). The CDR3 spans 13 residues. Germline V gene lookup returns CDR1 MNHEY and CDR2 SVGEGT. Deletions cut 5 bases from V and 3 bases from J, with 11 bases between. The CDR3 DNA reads TGTGCCAGCAGTCAGGACTCGAACTACGAGCAGTACTTC. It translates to CASSQDSNYEQYF.

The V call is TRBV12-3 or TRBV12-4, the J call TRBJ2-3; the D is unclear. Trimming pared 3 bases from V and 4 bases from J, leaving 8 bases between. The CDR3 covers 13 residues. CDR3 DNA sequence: TGTGCCAGCAGTTTCCCGTCTCCAGATACGCAGTATTTT. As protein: CASSFPSPDTQYF.

The CDR3: CASSTEARTDTQYF. In nucleotides, the CDR3 is TGTGCCAGCAGCACCGAGGCACGGACAGATACGCAGTATTTT. The chain couples TRBV9 to TRBJ2-3; D gene uncertain. The V end was cut by 4 bases, the J end by 3 bases, with 12 bases between. CDR3 length equals 14 residues. Germline loops: CDR1 SGDLS, CDR2 YYNGEE.

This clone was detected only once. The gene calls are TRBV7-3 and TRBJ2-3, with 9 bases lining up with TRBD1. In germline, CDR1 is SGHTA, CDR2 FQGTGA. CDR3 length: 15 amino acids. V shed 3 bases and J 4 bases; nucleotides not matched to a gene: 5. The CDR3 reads CASSLTGGGADTQYF. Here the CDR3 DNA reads TGTGCCAGCAGCTTGACAGGGGGAGGTGCAGATACGCAGTATTTT.